Listed here are 12 T cell receptor beta chains from one sample, sequenced in a study of cytomegalovirus exposure and HLA in healthy donors. Sequencing used immunoSEQ multiplex PCR; TCRdb keeps in-frame clones, though not all of them. The table lists 200,000 to 250,000 clones, approximately 88% of them singletons. The sample consisted of PBMCs. The receptors come from a woman aged 30 to 39 in good health and CMV-seropositive.

The chain recombines TRBV7-9 with TRBJ1-2; 8 nucleotides match TRBD1. Germline values: CDR1 SEHNR, CDR2 FQNEAQ (reference sequence). This CDR3 spans 13 amino acids. The J segment lost 7 bases and the V segment lost 3 bases, leaving 4 bases of the junction unmatched. The CDR3 region has the DNA TGTGCCAGCAGCTTTCAGGGGGCTGGTGGCTACACCTTC. Encoded protein: CASSFQGAGGYTF.

This chain links TRBV6-4 with TRBJ2-7, with 14 bases fitting TRBD2. Germline-derived CDR1 and CDR2 are MRHNA and SNTAGT. CDR3 size: 14 residues. J gave up 6 bases and V 4 bases, and 2 bases lay outside the gene matches. The CDR3 sequence: CASSAGTSGSEQYF. CDR3 bases: TGTGCCAGCAGTGCCGGGACTAGCGGGAGCGAGCAGTACTTC.

V and J are TRBV2 and TRBJ2-7; D unclear. V lost 10 bases and J lost 7, with 23 bases in between. The CDR3 has 14 residues. Per the germline V gene, CDR1 is SNHLY and CDR2 is FYNNEI. CDR3 in DNA: TGTGCCACCATTCGGTCTGCCCCCCTAGGGGAGCAGTACTTC. It is translated as CATIRSAPLGEQYF.

The chain is built from TRBV27 and TRBJ2-1, with D maybe TRBD2 (6 bases). Germline V CDR1 and CDR2: MNHEY, SMNVEV (reference sequence). This CDR3 has 12 amino acids. V was shortened by 11 bases and J by 6 bases, with 14 bases between the two germline ends. The CDR3 reads CASGVDGNEQFF. As DNA, the CDR3 is TGTGCCTCGGGAGTTGATGGCAATGAGCAGTTCTTC.

The chain is built from TRBV7-8 and TRBJ2-1; D is unclear. In germline, CDR1 is SGHVS, CDR2 FQNEAQ. Trimming stripped 3 bases from V and 6 bases from J, with 9 bases between. The CDR3 spans 13 residues. CDR3 coding DNA: TGTGCCAGCAGCTTCGCCCTTGGCAATGAGCAGTTCTTC. This codes for CASSFALGNEQFF.

The chain has TRBV15 and TRBJ1-1; D uncertain. CDR1 LNHNV and CDR2 YYDKDF come from the germline V gene (reference sequence). CDR3 size: 15 residues. Trimming took 0 bases from V and 0 from J, leaving 8 bases between them. The CDR3 region is CATSRDKGLNTEAFF. DNA for the CDR3: TGTGCCACCAGCAGAGATAAAGGGCTGAACACTGAAGCTTTCTTT. Based on the CDR3 plus reference TRBV15 and TRBJ1-1, the full variable domain is DAMVIQNPRYQVTQFGKPVTLSCSQTLNHNVMYWYQQKSSQAPKLLFHYYDKDFNNEADTPDNFQSRRPNTSFCFLDIRSPGLGDTAMYLCATSRDKGLNTEAFFGQGTRLTVV.

This clone was counted between two and nine times. The chain combines TRBV5-5 with TRBJ1-2, with 7 bases fitting TRBD1. Germline V CDR1 and CDR2: SGHKS, YYEKEE (reference sequence). CDR3 length: 15 amino acids. V shed 0 bases, J shed 8 bases, and the junction held 10 bases outside the gene matches. CDR3 sequence (DNA): TGTGCCAGCAGCTTGGCCGTGACAGGGTCACGGGGCTACACCTTC. Residues: CASSLAVTGSRGYTF.

V gene TRBV7-3 combines with J gene TRBJ2-7; no clear D. Trimming removed 2 bases from V and 5 bases from J, with 10 bases in between. The germline CDR1 and CDR2 sequences are SGHTA and FQGTGA. There are 13 residues in the CDR3. The CDR3 DNA sequence: TGTGCCAGCAGCTTAGCCCGGTGGGACGAGCAGTACTTC. Protein: CASSLARWDEQYF.

The chain has TRBV29-1 and TRBJ1-1; D not resolved. The CDR3 spans 13 residues. The germline V and J ends were trimmed by 1 base and 0 bases, with 6 bases remaining between them. Germline V lookup: CDR1 SQVTM, CDR2 ANQGSEA. In nucleotides, the CDR3 is TGCAGCGTTGAAGGCACGATGAACACTGAAGCTTTCTTT. As protein: CSVEGTMNTEAFF.

The V call is TRBV4-3, the J call TRBJ2-2; 8 positions agree with TRBD1. V shed 4 bases, J shed 7 bases, and the junction held 5 bases outside the gene matches. The CDR3 spans 14 residues. Germline CDR1 and CDR2: LGHNA and YSLEER. Here the CDR3 DNA reads TGCGCCAGCAGCCTTAAGGACAGGGTCGGGGAGCTGTTTTTT. Its translation is CASSLKDRVGELFF.

This chain connects TRBV7-9 to TRBJ1-5; D remains unclear. The CDR3 extends over 15 amino acids. V was pared by 4 bases and J by 0 bases, with 10 bases between. CDR1 and CDR2 (germline): SEHNR, FQNEAQ (reference sequence). DNA for the CDR3: TGTGCCAGCAGCTCAGACATAGATAGCAATCAGCCCCAGCATTTT. Translation: CASSSDIDSNQPQHF.

The CDR3 DNA is TGTGCCAGCAGCCTTATCGAAAACACTGAAGCTTTCTTT. Its protein is CASSLIENTEAFF. V gene TRBV5-5 combines with J gene TRBJ1-1; D not certain. CDR3 length: 13 amino acids. V lost 4 bases and J 2 bases, leaving 9 bases between the germline ends. Germline V CDR1 and CDR2: SGHKS, YYEKEE (reference sequence).